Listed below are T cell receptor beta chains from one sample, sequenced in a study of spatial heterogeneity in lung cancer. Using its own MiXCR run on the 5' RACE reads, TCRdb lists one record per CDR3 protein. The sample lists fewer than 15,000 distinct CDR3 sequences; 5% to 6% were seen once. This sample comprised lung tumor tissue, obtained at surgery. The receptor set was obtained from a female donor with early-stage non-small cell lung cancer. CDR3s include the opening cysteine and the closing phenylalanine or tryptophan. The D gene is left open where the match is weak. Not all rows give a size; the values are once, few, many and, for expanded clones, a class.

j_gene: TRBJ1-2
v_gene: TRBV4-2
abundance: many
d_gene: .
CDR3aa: CASSRFIPVAGNYGYTF
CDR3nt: TGTGCCAGCAGCCGATTTATCCCAGTAGCAGGAAACTATGGCTACACCTTC

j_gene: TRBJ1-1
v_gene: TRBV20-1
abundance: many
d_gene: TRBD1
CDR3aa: CSAMGTGEAFF
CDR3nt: TGCAGTGCTATGGGGACAGGGGAGGCTTTCTTT

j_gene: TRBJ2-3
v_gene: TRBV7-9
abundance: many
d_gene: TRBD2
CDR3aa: CASTYPGLAPLTLTDTQYF
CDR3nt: TGTGCCAGCACCTATCCGGGACTAGCGCCATTGACCCTCACAGATACGCAGTATTTT

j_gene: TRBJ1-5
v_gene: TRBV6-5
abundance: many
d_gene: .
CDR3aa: CASRRGGGSQPQHF
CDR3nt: TGTGCCAGCAGGCGGGGAGGGGGAAGCCAGCCCCAGCATTTT

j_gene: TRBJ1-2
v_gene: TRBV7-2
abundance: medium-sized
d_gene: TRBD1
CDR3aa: CASSSLGQGAQGYTF
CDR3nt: TGTGCCAGCAGCTCACTAGGACAGGGGGCTCAGGGCTACACCTTC

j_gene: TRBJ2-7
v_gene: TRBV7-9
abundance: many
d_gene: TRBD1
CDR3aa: CASSLGTALLSYEQYF
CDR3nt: TGTGCCAGCAGCCTCGGGACAGCCCTACTCTCCTACGAGCAGTACTTC

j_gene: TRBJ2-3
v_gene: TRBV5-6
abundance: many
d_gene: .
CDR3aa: CASSLPPGPSSTDTQYF
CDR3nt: TGTGCCAGCAGCTTGCCCCCAGGGCCATCCTCCACAGATACGCAGTATTTT

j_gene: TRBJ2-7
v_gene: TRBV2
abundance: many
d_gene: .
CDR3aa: CASGRQGGGYEQYF
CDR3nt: TGTGCCAGCGGAAGACAGGGAGGGGGATACGAGCAGTACTTC

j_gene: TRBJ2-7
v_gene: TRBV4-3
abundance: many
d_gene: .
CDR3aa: CASSQLTGGYEQYF
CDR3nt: TGCGCCAGCAGCCAACTAACAGGAGGCTACGAGCAGTACTTC

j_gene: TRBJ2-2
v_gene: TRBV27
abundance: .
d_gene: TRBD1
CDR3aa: CASRSIGTGGSTGELFF
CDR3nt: TGTGCCAGCAGAAGTATCGGGACAGGGGGCTCCACCGGGGAGCTGTTTTTT

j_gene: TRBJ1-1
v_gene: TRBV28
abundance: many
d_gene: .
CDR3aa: CASSYYKGGRTEAFF
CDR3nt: TGTGCCAGCAGTTACTACAAGGGGGGGAGAACTGAAGCTTTCTTT

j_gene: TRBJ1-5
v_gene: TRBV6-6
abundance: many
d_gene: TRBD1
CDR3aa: CASSFGRGMSNQPQHF
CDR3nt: TGTGCCAGCAGTTTCGGCAGGGGGATGAGCAATCAGCCCCAGCATTTT

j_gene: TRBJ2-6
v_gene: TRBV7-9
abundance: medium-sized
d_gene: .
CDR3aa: CASSLGGAGKANVLTF
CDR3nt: TGTGCCAGCAGCTTAGGTGGCGCAGGGAAGGCCAACGTCCTGACTTTC

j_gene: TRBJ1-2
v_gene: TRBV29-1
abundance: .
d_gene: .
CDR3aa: CSVGSRAGSGGYTF
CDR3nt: TGCAGCGTTGGAAGTAGAGCAGGATCGGGTGGCTACACCTTC

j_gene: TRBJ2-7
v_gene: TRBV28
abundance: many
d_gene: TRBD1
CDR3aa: CASSTTRGRDRPYEQYF
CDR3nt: TGTGCCAGCAGTACCACCCGTGGCCGGGACAGACCCTACGAGCAGTACTTC

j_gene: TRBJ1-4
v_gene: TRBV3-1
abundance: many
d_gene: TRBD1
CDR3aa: CASSLRTGINEKLFF
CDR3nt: TGTGCCAGCAGCCTCCGGACAGGGATTAATGAAAAACTGTTTTTT

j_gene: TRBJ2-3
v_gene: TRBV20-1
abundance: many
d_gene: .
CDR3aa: CSAALDRDTQYF
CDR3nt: TGCAGTGCCGCCTTAGATAGAGATACGCAGTATTTT

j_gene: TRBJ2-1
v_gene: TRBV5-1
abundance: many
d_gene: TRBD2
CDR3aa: CASSLASGAPNEQFF
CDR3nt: TGCGCCAGCAGCTTGGCTAGCGGGGCCCCCAATGAGCAGTTCTTC

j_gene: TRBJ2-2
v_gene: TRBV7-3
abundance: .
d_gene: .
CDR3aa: CASSLKVNTGELFF
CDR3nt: TGTGCCAGCAGCTTAAAGGTGAACACCGGGGAGCTGTTTTTT

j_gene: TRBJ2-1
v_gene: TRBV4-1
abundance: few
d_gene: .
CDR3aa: CASTDVFHRGTDEQFF
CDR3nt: TGCGCCAGCACCGACGTTTTTCACCGGGGGACCGATGAGCAGTTCTTC

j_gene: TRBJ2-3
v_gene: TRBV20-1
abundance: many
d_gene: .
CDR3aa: CSASSRNTQYF
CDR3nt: TGCAGTGCTAGCTCGCGAAATACGCAGTATTTT

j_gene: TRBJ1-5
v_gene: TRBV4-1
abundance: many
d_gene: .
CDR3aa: CASSPTEYSNQPQHF
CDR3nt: TGCGCCAGCAGCCCGACAGAATATAGCAATCAGCCCCAGCATTTT

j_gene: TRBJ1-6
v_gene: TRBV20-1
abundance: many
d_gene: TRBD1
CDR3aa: CSARVGTDNSPLHF
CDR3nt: TGCAGTGCTAGAGTCGGGACAGACAATTCACCCCTCCACTTT

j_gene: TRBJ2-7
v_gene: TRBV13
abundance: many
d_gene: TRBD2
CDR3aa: CASSPGLEANEQYF
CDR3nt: TGTGCCAGCAGCCCAGGACTAGAGGCGAACGAGCAGTACTTC

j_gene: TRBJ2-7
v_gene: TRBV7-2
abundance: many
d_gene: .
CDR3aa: CASSLEIVVQEQYF
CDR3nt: TGTGCCAGCAGCTTAGAGATAGTTGTTCAGGAGCAGTACTTC

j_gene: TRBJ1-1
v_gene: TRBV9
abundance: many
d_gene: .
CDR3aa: CASSLLHTGNTEAFF
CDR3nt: TGTGCCAGCAGCCTCCTTCATACAGGGAACACTGAAGCTTTCTTT

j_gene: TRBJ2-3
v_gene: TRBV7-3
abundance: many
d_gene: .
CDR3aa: CASFRGVSTDTQYF
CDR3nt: TGTGCCAGCTTCAGGGGGGTCAGCACAGATACGCAGTATTTT

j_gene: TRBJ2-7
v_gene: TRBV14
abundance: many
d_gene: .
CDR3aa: CASSNRRVYEQYF
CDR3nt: TGTGCCAGCAGCAACCGTCGGGTATACGAGCAGTACTTC

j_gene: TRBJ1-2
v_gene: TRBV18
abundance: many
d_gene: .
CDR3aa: CASSRDGIYGYTF
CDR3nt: TGTGCCAGCTCGCGGGACGGAATCTATGGCTACACCTTC

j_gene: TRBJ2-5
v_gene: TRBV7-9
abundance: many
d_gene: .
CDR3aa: CASSLRTGYQETQYF
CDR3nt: TGTGCCAGCAGCTTACGCACAGGGTACCAAGAGACCCAGTACTTC

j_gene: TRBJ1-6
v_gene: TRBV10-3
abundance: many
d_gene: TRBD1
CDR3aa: CAISDRVLGQVVYF
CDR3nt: TGTGCCATCAGTGATAGGGTGTTGGGACAGGTCGTTTATTTC

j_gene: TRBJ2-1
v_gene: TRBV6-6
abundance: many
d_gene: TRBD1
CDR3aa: CASRNPGQKAVGEQFF
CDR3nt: TGTGCCAGCAGGAATCCGGGACAGAAGGCCGTAGGGGAGCAGTTCTTC